Listed below are T cell receptor beta chains from one sample, sequenced in a study of cytotoxic CD8 clonotypes in ibrutinib-treated CLL. The protocol was immunoSEQ multiplex PCR, while the TCRdb copy is restricted to in-frame clones and leaves out a portion. The data hold fewer than 400,000 clones, with under 70% observed a single time. The source material was PBMCs, sampled after 36 months of ibrutinib treatment. The receptors come from a human donor with chronic lymphocytic leukemia. CDR3s include the opening cysteine and the closing phenylalanine or tryptophan. Fields, in order: J gene, clone size, V gene, D gene, CDR3 DNA, CDR3 protein. The D gene is left open where the match is weak. The size of a clone is reported for some rows only, either as once, few or many, or as a class for expanded clones.

TRBJ2-1	-	TRBV7-2	-	TGTGCCAGCAGCTTTAGCGGCCTGAGCTCCTACAATGAGCAGTTCTTC	CASSFSGLSSYNEQFF
TRBJ2-7	-	TRBV28	-	TGTGCCAGCACCTTACGGCACTCCTACGAGCAGTACTTC	CASTLRHSYEQYF
TRBJ1-4	-	TRBV4-2	-	TGTGCCAGCAGCCAATCGGGCAGGGGTGAAAAACTGTTTTTT	CASSQSGRGEKLFF
TRBJ2-7	-	TRBV4-1	TRBD2	TGCGCCAGCAGCCAGGGGATACTAGCGGGGTTAGCCGAGCAGTACTTC	CASSQGILAGLAEQYF
TRBJ1-1	-	TRBV14	TRBD1	TGTGCCAGCAGCAGGGGGCTTAGAACTGAAGCTTTCTTT	CASSRGLRTEAFF
TRBJ1-6	-	TRBV7-2	TRBD1	TGTGCCAGCAGCGAACAGGGGCTCGGTTCACCCCTCCACTTT	CASSEQGLGSPLHF
TRBJ1-6	-	TRBV2	-	TGTGCCAGCAGTGACTGGGGATATAATTCACCCCTCCACTTT	CASSDWGYNSPLHF
TRBJ2-7	-	TRBV18	TRBD1	TGTGCCAGCTCACAATCCGGGACAGGTTTTTCTTACGAGCAGTACTTC	CASSQSGTGFSYEQYF
TRBJ1-2	-	TRBV7-6	-	TGTGCCCGCGAGCCCCCCGGATGGGCAGACGTTGGGGGCTACACCTTC	CAREPPGWADVGGYTF
TRBJ2-1	-	TRBV7-6	TRBD2	TGTGCCAGCAGCTTAAAGCCGAGCGGGAGGGGCTACAATGAGCAGTTCTTC	CASSLKPSGRGYNEQFF
TRBJ1-2	few	TRBV9	-	TGTGCCAGCAGCCGCCTTGGCTACACCTTC	CASSRLGYTF
TRBJ2-1	-	TRBV7-6	TRBD1	TGTGCCAGCAGCCCGCGCCCGGGACAGCCCCTCTTGTACGGGCAGTTCTTC	CASSPRPGQPLLYGQFF
TRBJ2-5	few	TRBV2	-	TGTGCCAGCAGTGTAGGCGGGGAGACCCAGTACTTC	CASSVGGETQYF
TRBJ1-1	once	TRBV4-1	-	TGCGCCAGCATGGGCAGGACCCTGGGGGCTGAAGCTTTCTTT	CASMGRTLGAEAFF
TRBJ1-3	-	TRBV10-3	TRBD1	TGTGCCATCAGCGCTCCGGGACAGGGGACCCCGAGCTCTGGAAACACCATATATTTT	CAISAPGQGTPSSGNTIYF
TRBJ2-1	-	TRBV15	-	TGTGCCACCAGCAGAGAGGGGGCGGGCGGCGGGCAGTTCTTC	CATSREGAGGGQFF
TRBJ2-5	-	TRBV18	-	TGTGCCAGCTCACCACCAGGGCGCGAGGAGACCCAGTACTTC	CASSPPGREETQYF
TRBJ2-5	-	TRBV4-1	TRBD1	TGCGCCAGCAGCCAAGAGCCGGGACAGGGGAGGCAAGAGACCCAGTACTTC	CASSQEPGQGRQETQYF
TRBJ1-2	-	TRBV25-1	-	TGTGCCAGCAGTGAAACCAGCTCCTATGGCTACACCTTC	CASSETSSYGYTF
TRBJ1-5	few	TRBV4-1	TRBD1	TGCGCCAGCAGCCCCAAAACCCGGCAGGGGGAGGATCAGCCCCAGCATTTT	CASSPKTRQGEDQPQHF
TRBJ1-3	-	TRBV10-3	-	TGTGCCATCAGTGAGGGGACTGGTGGAAACACCATATATTTT	CAISEGTGGNTIYF
TRBJ2-3	-	TRBV28	TRBD2	TGTGCCAGCACCCGCGGGGGGGGCGTCACAGATACGCAGTATTTT	CASTRGGGVTDTQYF
TRBJ1-4	few	TRBV6-1	-	TGTGCCAGCAAGACAGGTGGTCGCGAAAAACTGTTTTTT	CASKTGGREKLFF
TRBJ2-2	few	TRBV18	TRBD1	TGTGCCAGCTCACCACCGGGACAGCACACCGGGGAGCTGTTTTTT	CASSPPGQHTGELFF
TRBJ1-2	-	TRBV19	TRBD1	TGTGCCAGTAGTCTCGGGACAGGGGGTATCTATGGCTACACCTTC	CASSLGTGGIYGYTF
TRBJ1-2	-	TRBV7-9	-	TGTGCCAGCAGCTTACCTGACAGTTACGTCCCCTATGGCTACACCTTC	CASSLPDSYVPYGYTF
TRBJ1-3	-	TRBV10-3	-	TGTGCCATCAGTGAGGGGAACACCATATATTTT	CAISEGNTIYF
TRBJ1-3	few	TRBV28	-	TGTGCCAGCAGTCCAAGCCGGGACGTTTTTTCCTCTGGAAACACCATATATTTT	CASSPSRDVFSSGNTIYF
TRBJ2-3	-	TRBV29-1	TRBD1	TGCAGCGTGAAGGACAGGGTAGGAACAGATACGCAGTATTTT	CSVKDRVGTDTQYF
TRBJ2-2	-	TRBV29-1	TRBD2	TGCAGCGTTGGGCGGGAGTTGGGCGGGGAGCTGTTTTTT	CSVGRELGGELFF
TRBJ1-2	few	TRBV7-3	-	TGTGCCAGCAGCCCCGGACAGCGCTATGGCTACACCTTC	CASSPGQRYGYTF
TRBJ2-3	-	TRBV7-9	TRBD2	TGTGCCAGCAGCTTCGCGCGGGAGTCAGATACGCAGTATTTT	CASSFARESDTQYF
TRBJ2-1	-	TRBV19	-	TGTGCCAGTAGTACGGACAGTGACAATGAGCAGTTCTTC	CASSTDSDNEQFF
TRBJ1-5	few	TRBV15	-	TGTGCCACCAGCAGAGATACAGCGCAGCCCCAGCATTTT	CATSRDTAQPQHF
TRBJ1-2	-	TRBV2	TRBD1	TGTGCCAGCACTCTGGACAGGAGATTCTATGGCTACACCTTC	CASTLDRRFYGYTF
TRBJ2-7	-	TRBV19	-	TGTGCCAGTAGTATAGTCTTGGGGGCGTACGAGCAGTACTTC	CASSIVLGAYEQYF
TRBJ1-6	-	TRBV7-2	TRBD1	TGTGCCAGCAGCTTATTCCTCCTGGGACAGGGGGTAGGAAATTCACCCCTCCACTTT	CASSLFLLGQGVGNSPLHF
TRBJ2-2	few	TRBV2	-	TGTGCCAGCAGTGAAGCGTCCGGGCCCGGGGAGCTGTTTTTT	CASSEASGPGELFF
TRBJ2-7	-	TRBV19	TRBD2	TGTGCCAGTAGTATTTGGGGGGGTAAGCGCTACGAGCAGTACTTC	CASSIWGGKRYEQYF
TRBJ1-1	-	TRBV27	-	TGTGCCAGCAGTTTAAGGGCGCACACTGAAGCTTTCTTT	CASSLRAHTEAFF
TRBJ2-1	-	TRBV7-2	-	TGTGCCAGCAGCAGCTCGCACTACAATGAGCAGTTCTTC	CASSSSHYNEQFF
TRBJ1-3	-	TRBV28	-	TGTGCCAGCAGCCCATCCCCGATCTTAAACACCATATATTTT	CASSPSPILNTIYF
TRBJ2-7	-	TRBV20-1	TRBD2	TGCAGTGCTAGAGACCGACTAGCTGAGTACTTC	CSARDRLAEYF
TRBJ2-7	-	TRBV7-5	-	TGTGTCAGAAGCTTACTGGACAGGGTCGGGTACGAGCAGTACTTC	CVRSLLDRVGYEQYF
TRBJ1-5	-	TRBV7-6	-	TGTGCCAGCACCCCTGAACTGGGTAGCAATCAGCCCCAGCATTTT	CASTPELGSNQPQHF
TRBJ2-7	few	TRBV5-1	-	TGCGCCAGCAGCTTGGCGGGCCCCTACGAGCAGTACTTC	CASSLAGPYEQYF
TRBJ1-5	-	TRBV6-5	-	TGTGCCAGCAGTTACAGGGGAAATCAGCCCCAGCATTTT	CASSYRGNQPQHF
TRBJ1-6	-	TRBV19	TRBD1	TGTGCCAGTAGTGGACAGGCTCTTCTCGGCTCCTATAATTCACCCCTCCACTTT	CASSGQALLGSYNSPLHF
TRBJ2-5	-	TRBV7-2	-	TGTGCCAGCAGCTTTGACCTGGGGGTGGGGACCCAGTACTTC	CASSFDLGVGTQYF
TRBJ2-5	-	TRBV10-3	TRBD2	TGTGCCATCAGTGAGTCCAGTAGCGGGGAGACCCAGTACTTC	CAISESSSGETQYF